The sequence of this T cell receptor beta chain was determined in a study of blood T cell repertoires in COVID-19. Study in general: The origin of the acute and convalescent COVID-19 samples was the United States, Italy and Spain. Sources were T cells, B-cell-depleted T cells, or PBMCs; the material itself was cDNA or gDNA.

Germline V CDR1 and CDR2: DFQATT, SNEGSKA (reference sequence). This CDR3 spans 14 amino acids. Trimming pared 3 bases from V and 1 base from J, leaving 12 bases between. Methods used by the authors: Cell counts per sample came from amplifying reference gene primers. Produced via immunoSEQ multiplex PCR; TCRdb's table is partial and in-frame only. V and J calls and clone size are given by that table; D and trimming were obtained from the DNA. This table has 250,000 to 300,000 clones, about 73% appearing once. Sequenced material: peripheral blood. The receptor's source is a woman older than 75 with acute or convalescent COVID-19. The chain combines TRBV20-1 with TRBJ1-2, with D possibly TRBD1 on 5 matching bases. The CDR3 sequence: CSASTRGGNYGYTF. CDR3 sequence (DNA): TGCAGTGCTAGTACCCGCGGGGGTAACTATGGCTACACCTTC.